Only a few counts were recorded for the clone carrying this T cell receptor beta chain. What it binds is not known. The length of the CDR3 is 16 residues. J gave up 7 bases and V 6 bases, and 14 bases lay outside the gene matches. CDR1 is LNHDA, CDR2 SQIVND, per germline (reference sequence). This sample is drawn from a study of T cell repertoires in cytomegalovirus infection. Study background: Indications of both CMV infection and matching HLA type were provided by public TCR beta signatures.

Study-wide results and limits: HLA-C-restricted CMV-specific TCR beta clonotypes were dominant in the ex vivo response.

TCRdb fed the reads into MiXCR, producing one record per CDR3 protein. The data contain roughly 500,000 distinct CDR3 sequences, roughly 34% of them singletons. The TCR comes from a human donor in good health (CMV status not recorded). Some clones in this sample may be carry-over from other donors' samples. The sample here was cultured PBMCs, taken from culture after CMV antigen stimulation. V and J are TRBV19 and TRBJ2-1; the match to TRBD1 covers 8 bases. In DNA form, the CDR3 reads TGTGCCAGTAGGGGCGAGCGGCAGGGGGCGAGGAATGAGCAGTTCTTC. It yields the protein CASRGERQGARNEQFF.